The T cell receptor (beta chain) described here comes from a study of shared clonotypes between healthy human individuals. Background on the study: Researchers assigned three CD4 naive, three CD4 memory, two CD8 naive and one CD8 memory plate to each donor.

To note about this clone: Its antigen is unidentified.

Splitting of each subset's genomic DNA was done evenly across several immunoSEQ plates. Here immunoSEQ multiplex PCR was the method, and the copy in TCRdb shows in-frame clones only, minus some. The profile shows 980,000 or so clones, less than 85% of them singletons. Overall study findings and caveats: Naive subsets, compared against memory subsets, generally had larger estimated richness values.

From germline, CDR1 is MDHEN and CDR2 SYDVKM. The CDR3 sequence is 15 residues long. V lost 3 bases, J lost 6 bases, and 15 bases lay in between. Recent vaccinations or acute infections were absent in the healthy HIV-negative adult donors. This TCR derives from a man aged 18 to 30 in good health. This chain links TRBV28 with TRBJ2-1; D possibly corresponds to TRBD1 (6 bases). Material: memory CD4+ T cells sorted from blood. Subset meaning: CD45RA-negative fraction. As DNA, the CDR3 is TGTGCCAGCAGTTTCAGGCAGGGGTCCGGCAATGAGCAGTTCTTC. Translation: CASSFRQGSGNEQFF.